This T cell receptor beta chain was observed in a study of cytomegalovirus exposure and HLA in healthy donors. PCR was performed using 60 Vbeta and 13 Jbeta primers. The repertoire was sequenced with immunoSEQ multiplex PCR; TCRdb's copy has only in-frame clones and lacks some. The sample yields fewer than 130,000 clones, just over 75% seen once. The CDR3 has 14 residues. The ends lost 2 bases at V and 4 bases at J; junction bases unmatched: 1. Germline loops: CDR1 SGHVS, CDR2 FQNEAQ. This chain links TRBV7-8 with TRBJ1-2; 10 bases line up with TRBD1. The sample comprised PBMCs. The TCR sequence derives from a man under 40 in good health and CMV-seropositive. The CDR3 DNA is TGTGCCAGCAGCTTAAGACAGGGGGCCTATGGCTACACCTTC. Translating it yields CASSLRQGAYGYTF. The complete variable domain, with remaining parts taken from reference TRBV7-8 and TRBJ1-2, reads GAGVSQSPRYKVAKRGQDVALRCDPISGHVSLFWYQQALGQGPEFLTYFQNEAQLDKSGLPSDRFFAERPEGSVSTLKIQRTQQEDSAVYLCASSLRQGAYGYTFGSGTRLTVV.